This T cell receptor beta chain came from a study of a mutant IDH1 vaccine in newly diagnosed glioma. Turning to the study itself: Treated patients, approximately 60% male and approximately 38% female, averaged about 40 years of age. Most patients had received both radiotherapy and temozolomide, the prior options being radiotherapy, temozolomide, or both.

Germline V gene lookup returns CDR1 SGHRS and CDR2 YFSETQ. V was shortened by 6 bases and J by 5 bases, with 20 bases between the two germline ends. The CDR3 contains 15 residues. Time point meaning: baseline, week 1 (first vaccination visit). As for treatment: pre-vaccination baseline after standard-of-care therapy. Every donor had a new WHO grade 3 or 4 astrocytoma that was IDH1-mutant, with loss of nuclear ATRX. Overall study results and limits: Pseudoprogression seemed unlinked to shifts in top peripheral T cell clonotypes.

As for this clone: Antigen specificity is unknown.

Sequenced by immunoSEQ multiplex PCR; TCRdb stores in-frame clones only, minus some. In the table there are over 80,000 clones, roughly 90% of which are singletons. This specimen was PBMCs, taken from a glioma patient treated with radiotherapy, temozolomide or both. The origin of this receptor is a woman aged 45-65 years with glioma. The V gene is TRBV5-1, the J gene TRBJ2-5, with D maybe TRBD1 (6 bases). In nucleotides, the CDR3 is TGCGCCAGCAACGGGCAGGGGACGAATAGGGAGACCCAGTACTTC. Its translation is CASNGQGTNRETQYF.